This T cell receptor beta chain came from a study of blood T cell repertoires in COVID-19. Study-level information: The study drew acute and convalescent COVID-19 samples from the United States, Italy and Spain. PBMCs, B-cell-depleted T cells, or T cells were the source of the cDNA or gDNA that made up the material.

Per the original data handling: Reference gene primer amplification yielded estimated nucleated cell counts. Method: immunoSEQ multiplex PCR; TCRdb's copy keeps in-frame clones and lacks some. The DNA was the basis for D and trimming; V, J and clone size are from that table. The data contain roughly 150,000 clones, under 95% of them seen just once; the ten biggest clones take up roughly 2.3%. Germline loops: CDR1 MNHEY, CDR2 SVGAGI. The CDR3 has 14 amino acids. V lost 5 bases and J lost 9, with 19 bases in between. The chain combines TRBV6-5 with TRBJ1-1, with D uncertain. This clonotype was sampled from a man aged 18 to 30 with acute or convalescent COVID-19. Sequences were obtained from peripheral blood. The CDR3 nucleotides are TGTGCCAGCAGTCAGACCGTGGGCGGGCGGCAAGCTTTCTTT. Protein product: CASSQTVGGRQAFF.